This TCR beta chain came from a study of blood T cell repertoires in COVID-19. Per germline, CDR1 MDHEN and CDR2 SYDVKM. Trimming took off 7 bases at V and 5 bases at J, with 14 bases between the two ends. The CDR3 consists of 14 residues. Measured with immunoSEQ multiplex PCR; TCRdb has only the in-frame clones, and not every one. The data contain about 400,000 clones, approximately 88% of them singletons. Sequenced material: PBMCs or T cells enriched from blood (not recorded which). The gene calls are TRBV28 and TRBJ1-4; D perhaps matches TRBD1 (6 bases). The TCR comes from a woman between 40 and 55 years old with acute COVID-19. The CDR3 loop is CASTAQGPNEKLFF. The DNA for the CDR3 is TGTGCCAGCACCGCCCAGGGGCCCAATGAAAAACTGTTTTTT.